Each of the 29 T cell receptor beta chains below was sequenced from the same sample in a study of blood T cell repertoires in COVID-19. The data were produced by immunoSEQ multiplex PCR, yet TCRdb's version contains in-frame clones alone and is incomplete. The sample shows 200,000 to 250,000 clones, around 90% of them seen only once. What was sequenced was PBMCs or T cells enriched from blood (not recorded which). All receptors come from a man aged 30 to 39 who had been exposed to COVID-19.

This clone was found a few times. The J gene is TRBJ1-2, the V gene TRBV7-8; TRBD1 matches at 11 bases. In germline, CDR1 is SGHVS, CDR2 FQNEAQ. The CDR3 spans 17 residues. V shed 3 bases, J shed 0 bases, and the junction held 6 bases outside the gene matches. DNA of the CDR3: TGTGCCAGCAGCTTCACCGGGACAGGGGGAGCTAACTATGGCTACACCTTC. Amino acid sequence: CASSFTGTGGANYGYTF.

The chain employs TRBV30 and TRBJ2-3, with 10 bases fitting TRBD2. The germline CDR1 and CDR2 sequences are GTSNPN and SVGIG (reference sequence). The CDR3 is made up of 15 amino acids. Germline trimming cut 3 bases from V and 7 bases from J; bases unmatched to any gene: 10. The CDR3 region has the DNA TGTGCCTGGAGGGGTGAAGCGGGGGGGCGAAATACGCAGTATTTT. The encoded protein is CAWRGEAGGRNTQYF.

This clone has a handful of counts. The chain is built from TRBV4-3 and TRBJ2-1; D not resolved. This CDR3 spans 13 amino acids. The germline gives CDR1 LGHNA, CDR2 YSLEER. Trimming stripped 2 bases from V and 12 bases from J, with 14 bases between. The CDR3: CASSQTIENLQFF. The CDR3 coding sequence is TGCGCCAGCAGCCAAACGATTGAAAACTTGCAGTTCTTC.

The chain links TRBV9 to TRBJ2-7; 9 bases fit TRBD1. Germline trimming cut 4 bases from V and 2 bases from J; bases unmatched to any gene: 4. The CDR3 spans 14 residues. The V gene's germline CDR1 is SGDLS and CDR2 YYNGEE. The CDR3 DNA reads TGTGCCAGCAGCCCCGGGACAGGGACCTACGAGCAGTACTTC. Its translation is CASSPGTGTYEQYF.

The gene calls are TRBV5-4 and TRBJ2-3; 14 positions agree with TRBD2. Germline lookup yields CDR1 SGHNT and CDR2 YYREEE (reference sequence). This CDR3 spans 17 amino acids. V gave up 4 bases and J gave up 4 bases; unmatched junction bases: 8. Here the CDR3 reads CASSARTSGGYSDTQYF. Here the CDR3 DNA reads TGTGCCAGCAGCGCAAGGACTAGCGGGGGGTATTCAGATACGCAGTATTTT. Full variable domain (outside the CDR3, taken from reference TRBV5-4 and TRBJ2-3): ETGVTQSPTHLIKTRGQQVTLRCSSQSGHNTVSWYQQALGQGPQFIFQYYREEENGRGNFPPRFSGLQFPNYSSELNVNALELDDSALYLCASSARTSGGYSDTQYFGPGTRLTVL.

The chain joins TRBV10-3 to TRBJ2-1; tentatively, D is TRBD2 (5 bases). The CDR3 contains 13 residues. V gave up 6 bases and J gave up 4 bases, with 10 bases separating them. Per germline, CDR1 ENHRY and CDR2 SYGVKD. CDR3 region: CAISPDSYNEQFF. CDR3 nucleotides: TGTGCCATCAGCCCGGACTCGTACAATGAGCAGTTCTTC.

This rearrangement joins TRBV27 to TRBJ2-6; 7 nucleotides match TRBD1. Germline CDR1 and CDR2: MNHEY and SMNVEV (reference sequence). CDR3 size: 17 residues. The trim removed 5 bases at V and 0 bases at J, leaving 7 bases unmatched. CDR3 coding DNA: TGTGCCAGCAGTGCCAGACAGGGAATCTCTGGGGCCAACGTCCTGACTTTC. Protein sequence: CASSARQGISGANVLTF.

The chain couples TRBV20-1 to TRBJ2-5; D gene unclear. Germline assignment: CDR1 DFQATT and CDR2 SNEGSKA (reference sequence). This CDR3 region has 11 residues. CDR3 nucleotide sequence: TGCACGGCGGTTCTGCGGGAGACCCAGTACTTC. Protein: CTAVLRETQYF.

The rearrangement links TRBV4-1 to TRBJ2-3; 9 bases are shared with TRBD1. J lost 1 base, V lost 3 bases, and 11 bases had no gene match. The CDR3 sequence is 18 residues long. Germline V gene sequence: CDR1 MGHRA, CDR2 YSYEKL. The DNA of the CDR3 is TGCGCCAGCAGCCATATCATAGGGACAGGGCGCCGCACAGATACGCAGTATTTT. Translation: CASSHIIGTGRRTDTQYF.

The gene calls are TRBV12-3 or TRBV12-4 and TRBJ2-4; D is possibly TRBD1 (5 bases). The CDR3 totals 12 residues. V shed 6 bases and J shed 10 bases, with 13 bases lying between them. The CDR3: CASSKLQEIQYF. CDR3 DNA: TGTGCCAGCAGCAAACTACAGGAGATTCAGTACTTC.

The chain is built from TRBV6-2 or TRBV6-3 and TRBJ1-1; TRBD1 aligns across 9 bases. J gave up 5 bases and V 6 bases, and 10 bases lay outside the gene matches. The germline CDR1 and CDR2 sequences are MNHEY and SVGEGT. The CDR3 is made up of 15 amino acids. This chain's CDR3 is CASRYRGLWQTEAFF. The CDR3 region has the DNA TGTGCCAGCAGATACAGGGGGCTGTGGCAGACTGAAGCTTTCTTT.

J is TRBJ1-2 and V is TRBV12-3 or TRBV12-4; TRBD1 aligns across 8 bases. The ends lost 5 bases at V and 7 bases at J; junction bases unmatched: 3. This CDR3 has 12 amino acids. CDR3 sequence reads: CASSPDRGGYTF. DNA of the CDR3: TGTGCCAGCAGTCCCGACAGGGGTGGCTACACCTTC.

The genes are TRBV9 and TRBJ1-5; the D gene is possibly TRBD1 (6 bases). This CDR3 comprises 16 residues. CDR1 and CDR2 from the germline V gene are SGDLS and YYNGEE. Between the trimmed V and J ends, which lost 3 bases and 2 bases, there was a span of 15 bases. This chain's CDR3 is CASSADGGAGNQPQHF. CDR3 DNA: TGTGCCAGCAGCGCCGACGGGGGGGCAGGCAATCAGCCCCAGCATTTT.

The chain carries TRBV18 and TRBJ1-1; D unresolved. This CDR3 has 13 amino acids. Trimming pared 4 bases from V and 1 base from J, leaving 7 bases between. CDR1 and CDR2 (germline): KGHSH, LQKENI. CDR3 region: CASSQTANTEAFF. In nucleotides, the CDR3 is TGTGCCAGCTCACAAACAGCGAACACTGAAGCTTTCTTT.

The chain carries TRBV4-1 and TRBJ2-1; 7 positions match TRBD2. Per germline, CDR1 MGHRA and CDR2 YSYEKL. CDR3 length: 17 residues. The junction had 14 bases not matched to a gene; V was cut back by 4 bases and J by 5 bases. CDR3 residues: CASSPQLPPGLHNEQFF. For the CDR3, the DNA is TGCGCCAGCAGCCCCCAGCTCCCGCCGGGACTACACAATGAGCAGTTCTTC.

The chain links TRBV6-2 or TRBV6-3 to TRBJ2-2; TRBD2 matches 8 bases. The CDR3 totals 15 residues. Germline loops: CDR1 MNHEY, CDR2 SVGEGT. Trimming took 5 bases from V and 4 from J; bases not matched to a gene: 6. The CDR3 loop reads CASSPGLVVTGELFF. The CDR3 DNA follows: TGTGCCAGCAGTCCGGGACTAGTGGTCACCGGGGAGCTGTTTTTT.

This clone occurred a few times. The rearrangement links TRBV11-2 to TRBJ2-7, with 7 bases that match TRBD2. CDR3 length: 15 residues. Germline assignment: CDR1 SGHAT and CDR2 FQNNGV. V trimming: 5 bases; J trimming: 6 bases; junction bases outside the gene matches: 13. The CDR3 sequence: CASSGSRDYLTEQYF. The CDR3 DNA follows: TGTGCCAGCAGCGGTAGCCGGGACTACCTTACCGAGCAGTACTTC.

The gene calls are TRBV19 and TRBJ2-3; the match to TRBD2 covers 8 bases. J lost 0 bases, V lost 5 bases, and 1 base had no gene match. CDR3 length: 14 residues. Per the germline V gene, CDR1 is LNHDA and CDR2 is SQIVND (reference sequence). The CDR3 sequence: CASSPSGSTDTQYF. For the CDR3, the DNA is TGTGCCAGTAGTCCTAGCGGGAGCACAGATACGCAGTATTTT.

CDR3: CASSFPGQGNNEQFF. CDR3 coding DNA: TGTGCCAGCAGTTTTCCGGGACAGGGCAACAATGAGCAGTTCTTC. The chain uses TRBV6-5 and TRBJ2-1; 9 bases map to TRBD1. V gave up 4 bases and J gave up 5 bases; unmatched junction bases: 6. The CDR3 contains 15 residues. The germline CDR1 and CDR2 sequences are MNHEY and SVGAGI.

This chain links TRBV19 with TRBJ1-1, with a tentative D call TRBD1 (5 bases). Germline values: CDR1 LNHDA, CDR2 SQIVND (reference sequence). The V end lost 7 bases, the J end lost 1 base, and 16 bases lay between the germline ends. This CDR3 is 15 amino acids long. Here the CDR3 DNA reads TGTGCCAGTATCCCCCGACAGTCAGAGAACACTGAAGCTTTCTTT. This encodes CASIPRQSENTEAFF.

This chain joins TRBV5-6 and TRBJ1-6; D ambiguous. Trimming left V 0 bases short and J 0 bases short, with 7 bases between. Per germline, CDR1 SGHDT and CDR2 YYEEEE. The CDR3 is made up of 16 amino acids. This CDR3 is CASSLVKSSYNSPLHF. The CDR3 DNA reads as TGTGCCAGCAGCTTGGTGAAGAGCTCCTATAATTCACCCCTCCACTTT.

The rearrangement joins TRBV12-5 to TRBJ1-3; tentative D call: TRBD1 (5 bases). This CDR3 region has 15 residues. In germline, CDR1 is LGHNT, CDR2 FRNRAP. V was trimmed by 5 bases and J by 0 bases, leaving 11 bases between them. CDR3 protein: CASGRGTNSGNTIYF. CDR3 nucleotides: TGTGCTAGTGGTCGCGGGACGAACTCTGGAAACACCATATATTTT.

The chain employs TRBV11-3 and TRBJ1-6; TRBD1 matches at 8 bases. This CDR3 contains 14 residues. In germline, CDR1 is SGHNT, CDR2 YENEEA. The junction had 8 bases not matched to a gene; V was cut back by 5 bases and J by 11 bases. This CDR3 is CASSVDRGGPPLHF. The DNA of the CDR3 is TGTGCCAGCAGCGTCGACAGGGGAGGTCCACCCCTCCACTTT. Full variable domain (remainder filled in from reference TRBV11-3 and TRBJ1-6): EAGVVQSPRYKIIEKKQPVAFWCNPISGHNTLYWYLQNLGQGPELLIRYENEEAVDDSQLPKDRFSAERLKGVDSTLKIQPAELGDSAVYLCASSVDRGGPPLHFGNGTRLTVT.

The gene calls are TRBV18 and TRBJ2-5; the match to TRBD1 covers 10 bases. The ends lost 2 bases at V and 4 bases at J; junction bases unmatched: 1. Germline V gene sequence: CDR1 KGHSH, CDR2 LQKENI. The CDR3 extends over 14 amino acids. CDR3 amino acids: CASSPGQGVETQYF. The CDR3, as DNA: TGTGCCAGCTCACCAGGACAGGGGGTAGAGACCCAGTACTTC.

This rearrangement joins TRBV14 to TRBJ1-2; no firm D call. The CDR3 is made up of 15 amino acids. Trimming took off 0 bases at V and 6 bases at J, with 14 bases between the two ends. Germline CDR1 SGHDN, CDR2 FVKESK. CDR3: CASSQEAPRVNGYTF. CDR3 coding DNA: TGTGCCAGCAGCCAAGAAGCTCCCCGCGTGAATGGCTACACCTTC.

The chain joins TRBV10-3 to TRBJ1-2; a possible D gene is TRBD1 (5 bases). V gave up 6 bases and J gave up 2 bases, with 13 bases separating them. The CDR3 contains 14 residues. CDR1 is ENHRY, CDR2 SYGVKD, per germline. Written as DNA, the CDR3 is TGTGCCATCAGGGGGCCGGGAGGGAACTATGGCTACACCTTC. This codes for CAIRGPGGNYGYTF.

This sequence joins TRBV21-1 and TRBJ2-5; no DNA check was done on the table's D call, TRBD2. TRBV21-1 is a known pseudogene. This CDR3 comprises 13 residues. The DNA for the CDR3 is TGTGCCAGCACCCGGACTAGCCCGAAGACCCAGTACTTC. Translation gives CASTRTSPKTQYF.

This chain links TRBV5-1 with TRBJ2-7; 7 positions agree with TRBD1. The J segment lost 3 bases and the V segment lost 3 bases, leaving 3 bases of the junction unmatched. CDR1 SGHRS and CDR2 YFSETQ come from the germline V gene. The CDR3 runs 13 residues. The CDR3 nucleotides read TGCGCCAGCAGCTCAAGACAGGGCTACGAGCAGTACTTC. The encoded protein is CASSSRQGYEQYF.

The chain recombines TRBV5-1 with TRBJ1-2; tentatively, D is TRBD1 (5 bases). Germline V gene data show CDR1 as SGHRS and CDR2 as YFSETQ. The CDR3 is 15 residues long. V lost 0 bases and J lost 7, with 16 bases in between. CDR3 amino acids: CASSLEGAGALGYTF. In DNA form, the CDR3 reads TGCGCCAGCAGCTTGGAAGGAGCTGGGGCCCTTGGCTACACCTTC.